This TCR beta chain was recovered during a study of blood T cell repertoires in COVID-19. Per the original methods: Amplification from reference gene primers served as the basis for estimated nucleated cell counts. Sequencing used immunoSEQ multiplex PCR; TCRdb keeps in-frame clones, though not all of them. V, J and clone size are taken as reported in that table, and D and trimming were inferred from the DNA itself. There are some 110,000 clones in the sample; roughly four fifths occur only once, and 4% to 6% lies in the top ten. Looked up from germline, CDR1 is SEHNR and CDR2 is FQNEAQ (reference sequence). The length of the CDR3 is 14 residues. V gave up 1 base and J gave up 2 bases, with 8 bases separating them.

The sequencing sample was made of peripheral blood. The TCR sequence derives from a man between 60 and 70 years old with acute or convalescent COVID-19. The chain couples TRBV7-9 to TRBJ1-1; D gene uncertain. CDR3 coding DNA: TGTGCCAGCAGCTTAGGTTCCAGAAACACTGAAGCTTTCTTT. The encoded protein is CASSLGSRNTEAFF.